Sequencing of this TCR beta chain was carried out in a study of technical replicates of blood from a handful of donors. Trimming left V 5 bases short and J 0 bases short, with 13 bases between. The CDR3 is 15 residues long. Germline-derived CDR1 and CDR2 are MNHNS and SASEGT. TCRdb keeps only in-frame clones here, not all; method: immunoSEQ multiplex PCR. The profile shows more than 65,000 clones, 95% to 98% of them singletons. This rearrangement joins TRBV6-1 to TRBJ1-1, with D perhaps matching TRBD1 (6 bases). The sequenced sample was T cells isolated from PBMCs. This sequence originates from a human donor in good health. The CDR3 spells CASSLRGGLNTEAFF. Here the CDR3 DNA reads TGTGCCAGCAGTCTACGCGGGGGCTTGAACACTGAAGCTTTCTTT.